The 32 T cell receptor beta chains presented below share a single source sample, sequenced in a study of T cells in Graves' hyperthyroidism and ophthalmopathy. Researchers amplified the TCR beta CDR3 regions from RNA transcripts. TCR CDR3 underwent first-round RT-PCR with the HTBI primer set. TCRdb used MiXCR to reprocess the multiplex PCR reads, holding one entry per CDR3 protein. The sample has approximately 350,000 distinct CDR3 sequences; 13% to 15% are singletons. The specimen was blood. These receptors all stem from a woman aged 55-70 years with Graves' ophthalmopathy.

This clonotype was observed many times. The CDR3 coding sequence is TGCAGTGCTAGAGTAGCGTACGCCTACGAGCAGTACTTC. This translates into CSARVAYAYEQYF. This sequence joins TRBV20-1 and TRBJ2-7; possibly TRBD2 for D (5 bases). Trimming cost V 1 base and J 2 bases, with 9 bases left between them. CDR1 is DFQATT and CDR2 is SNEGSKA in the germline V gene (reference sequence). The CDR3 has 13 amino acids.

A few counts support this clonotype. At one of its ends the junction is not consistent with the germline gene, which may arise from a read error. The chain recombines TRBV4-1 with TRBJ2-5; D possibly corresponds to TRBD1 (5 bases). Looked up from germline, CDR1 is MGHRA and CDR2 is YSYEKL. The CDR3 is 13 residues long. The CDR3 DNA follows: TGCGCCAGCAGCCAAGCAGGGCAAGAGGCCCAGTACTTC. Residues: CASSQAGQEAQYF.

This clonotype came up many times. The genes are TRBV20-1 and TRBJ1-6; 7 nucleotides match TRBD1. After removal of 0 bases from V and 14 bases from J, the junction contained 13 bases not matched to a gene. This CDR3 spans 15 amino acids. Germline CDR1 and CDR2: DFQATT and SNEGSKA (reference sequence). Here the CDR3 DNA reads TGCAGTGCTAGAGATTTGCGGGACAGCGAAATCTCCCTCCACTTT. This codes for CSARDLRDSEISLHF.

A few counts support this clonotype. The chain couples TRBV14 to TRBJ2-1, with 8 bases lining up with TRBD2. The V segment lost 5 bases and the J segment 0 bases; nucleotides outside the gene matches: 3. CDR1 is SGHDN and CDR2 is FVKESK in the germline V gene. The CDR3 extends over 15 amino acids. DNA for the CDR3: TGTGCCAGCAGCGAGCGGGAGAGCTCCTACAATGAGCAGTTCTTC. The encoded protein is CASSERESSYNEQFF. The variable domain in full, completed from reference TRBV14 and TRBJ2-1, reads EAGVTQFPSHSVIEKGQTVTLRCDPISGHDNLYWYRRVMGKEIKFLLHFVKESKQDESGMPNNRFLAERTGGTYSTLKVQPAELEDSGVYFCASSERESSYNEQFFGPGTRLTVL.

This clonotype was seen at least ten times. The V gene is TRBV11-2, the J gene TRBJ1-1; D call uncertain. Trimming removed 5 bases from V and 1 base from J, with 14 bases in between. This CDR3 has 15 residues. In germline, CDR1 is SGHAT, CDR2 FQNNGV. CDR3 coding DNA: TGTGCCAGCAGCCTACGGGGAGTTAGGAACACTGAAGCTTTCTTT. This translates into CASSLRGVRNTEAFF.

This clonotype was seen at least ten times. J is TRBJ1-3 and V is TRBV3-1; tentatively, D is TRBD1 (5 bases). CDR1 LGHDT and CDR2 YNNKEL come from the germline V gene (reference sequence). Trimming shortened V by 1 base and J by 7 bases, and 8 bases separated the two germline ends. CDR3 length: 13 amino acids. The CDR3, as DNA: TGTGCCAGCAGCCAAGGGCGGGGGAACACCATATATTTT. Translating it yields CASSQGRGNTIYF.

This clonotype was seen ten or more times. This chain uses TRBV3-1 with TRBJ2-7; TRBD2 aligns across 9 bases. Germline trimming cut 0 bases from V and 0 bases from J; bases unmatched to any gene: 3. This CDR3 region has 16 residues. Germline CDR1 is LGHDT and CDR2 is YNNKEL (reference sequence). CDR3 residues: CASSQEDSGSSYEQYF. CDR3 in DNA: TGTGCCAGCAGCCAAGAGGATAGCGGGAGCTCCTACGAGCAGTACTTC.

V gene TRBV5-5 combines with J gene TRBJ1-4; D is undetermined. CDR3 length: 16 amino acids. Between the trimmed V and J ends, which lost 7 bases and 4 bases, there was a span of 20 bases. CDR1 is SGHKS, CDR2 YYEKEE, per germline (reference sequence). CDR3 sequence: CASRPDRELFNEKLFF. CDR3 in DNA: TGTGCCAGCCGTCCGGACCGCGAGCTTTTTAATGAAAAACTGTTTTTT.

This clonotype has at least ten counts. This chain uses TRBV6-6 with TRBJ2-5; 8 positions agree with TRBD1. The CDR3 length is 15 residues. Germline V CDR1 and CDR2: MNHNY, SVGAGI (reference sequence). After removal of 0 bases from V and 3 bases from J, the junction contained 3 bases not matched to a gene. The CDR3 sequence: CASSYSSGGEETQYF. Here the CDR3 DNA reads TGTGCCAGCAGTTACTCGTCAGGGGGCGAAGAGACCCAGTACTTC.

As regards this clonotype: This may be a read error, as it is one base from a much larger clone. V is TRBV30 and J is TRBJ2-1; 7 bases map to TRBD1. The J call is in doubt because the DNA end fits TRBJ2-7 better. This CDR3 is built from 14 residues. Germline CDR1 is GTSNPN and CDR2 is SVGIG (reference sequence). CDR3 protein: CAWTDRSSYNEQYF. The CDR3 DNA sequence: TGTGCCTGGACGGACAGGAGTTCCTACAATGAGCAGTACTTC.

This clonotype was found many times. The J gene is TRBJ1-1, the V gene TRBV27; D perhaps matches TRBD1 (5 bases). Deletions cut 8 bases from V and 0 bases from J, with 13 bases between. Per the germline V gene, CDR1 is MNHEY and CDR2 is SMNVEV (reference sequence). This CDR3 has 14 residues. DNA of the CDR3: TGTGCCAGCGGGGCTTCAGGAGTGAACACTGAAGCTTTCTTT. It is translated as CASGASGVNTEAFF.

The chain links TRBV5-4 to TRBJ2-3; weak D call: TRBD1 (6 bases). The length of the CDR3 is 18 residues. The V end was cut by 4 bases, the J end by 4 bases, with 25 bases between. The germline V gene has CDR1 SGHNT and CDR2 YYREEE (reference sequence). The CDR3 reads CASSPGQHQALRPDTQYF. The CDR3 DNA reads as TGTGCCAGCAGCCCTGGACAGCACCAGGCGTTAAGACCAGATACGCAGTATTTT.

This chain connects TRBV29-1 to TRBJ2-7; possible D gene TRBD1, 7 bases. Deletions cut 0 bases from V and 6 bases from J, with 18 bases between. In germline, CDR1 is SQVTM, CDR2 ANQGSEA. The CDR3 covers 15 residues. In DNA, the CDR3 is TGCAGCGTTGAAGAGGGGGGAAGGGGGCGGCTCGAGCAGTACTTC. Protein: CSVEEGGRGRLEQYF.

As for this clonotype: A much larger clone differs from this one at a single base, so this may be a read error. The J gene is TRBJ2-1, the V gene TRBV27; TRBD2 agrees at 7 bases. The CDR3 runs 19 residues. CDR1 is MNHEY, CDR2 SMNVEV, per germline (reference sequence). CDR3 nucleotide sequence: TGTGCCAACAGTTTGTTTGGTTTCAGGACTAGTATTCTTTTAGGTGAGCAGTTCTTC. It encodes CANSLFGFRTSILLGEQFF.

V usage is TRBV4-1 and J usage is TRBJ2-2, with 9 bases aligning to TRBD2. The V gene end was trimmed by 3 bases and the J gene end by 5 bases; junction bases not matched to a gene: 10. The CDR3 has 17 residues. Germline V lookup: CDR1 MGHRA, CDR2 YSYEKL. The CDR3 sequence: CASSHEPSGKGTGELFF. Written as DNA, the CDR3 is TGCGCCAGCAGCCACGAACCTAGCGGGAAGGGGACCGGGGAGCTGTTTTTT.

This clonotype occurred many times. V usage is TRBV2 and J usage is TRBJ2-3; D is unclear. The CDR3 is 15 residues long. V was trimmed by 2 bases and J by 2 bases, leaving 11 bases between them. Germline V lookup: CDR1 SNHLY, CDR2 FYNNEI. The CDR3, as DNA: TGTGCCAGCAGTGAACGGGCACATACCACAGATACGCAGTATTTT. Protein: CASSERAHTTDTQYF.

In its sample, this clonotype was seen a few times. V usage is TRBV7-3 and J usage is TRBJ2-1; no clear D. Germline V gene sequence: CDR1 SGHTA, CDR2 FQGTGA. CDR3 size: 16 residues. V lost 2 bases and J 4 bases, leaving 15 bases between the germline ends. For the CDR3, the DNA is TGTGCCAGCAGCTTAGGTCCCGGCAGGAGTTACAATGAGCAGTTCTTC. This sequence encodes CASSLGPGRSYNEQFF.

The chain employs TRBV25-1 and TRBJ1-2; possible D gene TRBD1, 5 bases. Germline values: CDR1 MGHDK, CDR2 SYGVNS. V was trimmed by 3 bases and J by 4 bases, leaving 12 bases between them. CDR3 size: 14 residues. The CDR3 loop reads CASSDPGDRYGYTF. DNA of the CDR3: TGTGCCAGCAGTGACCCGGGGGACCGCTATGGCTACACCTTC.

Only a few counts were recorded for this clonotype. The CDR3 loop is CASSDPRRPGYGYTF. CDR3 nucleotide sequence: TGTGCCAGCAGCGACCCCCGGAGGCCGGGCTATGGCTACACCTTC. The chain is built from TRBV7-9 and TRBJ1-2; D is unclear. V was cut by 5 bases and J by 4 bases, with 17 bases left in between. Germline CDR1 SEHNR, CDR2 FQNEAQ (reference sequence). The CDR3 runs to 15 residues.

There are a few counts of this clonotype. The V and J genes are TRBV20-1 and TRBJ2-1, with TRBD2 matching 7 bases. Germline-derived CDR1 and CDR2 are DFQATT and SNEGSKA (reference sequence). The length of the CDR3 is 15 residues. After removal of 3 bases from V and 4 bases from J, the junction contained 9 bases not matched to a gene. CDR3 bases: TGCAGTGCTAGCAGCGGAGCGGGACTTTACAATGAGCAGTTCTTC. Amino acid sequence: CSASSGAGLYNEQFF.

A note on this clonotype: The junction and the germline gene differ at one end; a read error may be behind it. The chain links TRBV15 to TRBJ1-1, with D maybe TRBD1 (5 bases). This CDR3 is 13 amino acids long. The germline CDR1 and CDR2 sequences are LNHNV and YYDKDF (reference sequence). CDR3 coding DNA: TGTGCCACCTCGCGGGGCATGAACACTGAAGCTCTCTTT. It specifies CATSRGMNTEALF.

Here the CDR3 reads CASSSGQAINIQYF. CDR3 nucleotide sequence: TGTGCCAGCAGCTCTGGACAGGCGATAAACATTCAGTACTTC. The gene calls are TRBV7-9 and TRBJ2-4; 7 bases map to TRBD1. Trimming cost V 4 bases and J 6 bases; bases outside gene matches: 6. Per the germline V gene, CDR1 is SEHNR and CDR2 is FQNEAQ (reference sequence). CDR3 length: 14 residues.

A remark on this clonotype: Being one base from a much bigger clone, this may be a read error. V and J are TRBV5-1 and TRBJ2-7; weak D call: TRBD2 (5 bases). Germline values: CDR1 SGHRS, CDR2 YFSETQ. V lost 4 bases and J 3 bases, leaving 17 bases between the germline ends. The CDR3 is made up of 15 amino acids. The CDR3 loop is CASSNYGIANYEQYF. For the CDR3, the DNA is TGCGCCAGCAGCAACTACGGGATAGCCAACTACGAGCAGTACTTC.

This clonotype was picked up many times. The chain joins TRBV13 to TRBJ1-2; a possible D gene is TRBD1 (5 bases). The germline V gene has CDR1 PRHDT and CDR2 FYEKMQ (reference sequence). Trimming shortened V by 2 bases and J by 2 bases, and 9 bases separated the two germline ends. There are 14 residues in the CDR3. CDR3 nucleotides: TGTGCCAGCAGCTTATCCGGGACCAACTATGGCTACACCTTC. It is translated as CASSLSGTNYGYTF.

There are many counts of this clonotype. This chain connects TRBV12-3 or TRBV12-4 to TRBJ2-7; 7 bases are a match to TRBD2. Unmatched junction bases numbered 9, after V lost 1 base and J lost 3 bases. The CDR3 has 16 residues. The CDR3 region is CASSLGGGTTYYEQYF. Written as DNA, the CDR3 is TGTGCCAGCAGTTTAGGGGGAGGGACTACCTACTACGAGCAGTACTTC.

This clonotype was seen only a few times. CDR3 region: CASPGTENTGELFF. The CDR3 DNA sequence: TGTGCCAGCCCCGGGACAGAGAACACCGGGGAGCTGTTTTTT. The genes are TRBV14 and TRBJ2-2; 7 positions match TRBD1. V shed 8 bases and J 1 base; nucleotides not matched to a gene: 4. Germline values: CDR1 SGHDN, CDR2 FVKESK. CDR3 length equals 14 residues.

The chain couples TRBV28 to TRBJ2-5, with 9 bases identical to TRBD1. Per germline, CDR1 MDHEN and CDR2 SYDVKM. The CDR3 covers 14 residues. Trimming cost V 4 bases and J 4 bases; bases outside gene matches: 4. The CDR3, as DNA: TGTGCCAGCAGTTCGGCGACAGGGGGAGAGACCCAGTACTTC. Its translation is CASSSATGGETQYF.

The rearrangement joins TRBV28 to TRBJ1-2, with TRBD1 identical over 10 bases. Trimming at V came to 10 bases and at J to 2 bases, leaving 4 bases not matched to a gene. CDR3 length: 13 residues. Germline assignment: CDR1 MDHEN and CDR2 SYDVKM. CDR3 sequence: CATGTGANYGYTF. As DNA, the CDR3 is TGTGCCACCGGGACAGGGGCAAACTATGGCTACACCTTC.

The sample holds many counts of this clonotype. The chain has TRBV2 and TRBJ2-3; 7 bases agree with TRBD1. V lost 5 bases and J lost 7; bases outside the gene matches: 15. The CDR3 covers 16 residues. Per germline, CDR1 SNHLY and CDR2 FYNNEI. The CDR3 DNA follows: TGTGCCAGCAGTCCAGGGGGTGGGGGCCGGCGAAATACGCAGTATTTT. The encoded protein is CASSPGGGGRRNTQYF.

The chain combines TRBV10-3 with TRBJ2-2, with D perhaps TRBD1 or TRBD2 (5 bases each). V dropped 3 bases and J dropped 0 bases, with 8 bases sitting between them. The germline V gene has CDR1 ENHRY and CDR2 SYGVKD. The CDR3 contains 15 residues. The CDR3 DNA reads as TGTGCCATCAGTGATCGGGGCTCGAACACCGGGGAGCTGTTTTTT. Translating it yields CAISDRGSNTGELFF.

This clonotype occurred a few times. This chain links TRBV7-4 with TRBJ1-6; TRBD1 matches 10 bases. The CDR3 spans 16 residues. Germline CDR1 and CDR2: SGHVT and SQSDAQ. J gave up 8 bases and V 1 base, and 5 bases lay outside the gene matches. CDR3 DNA sequence: TGTGCCAGCAGCTTAGGGGGACAGGGGAAAGATTCACCCCTCCACTTT. Protein: CASSLGGQGKDSPLHF.

This clonotype was recorded at least ten times. V is TRBV12-3 or TRBV12-4 and J is TRBJ1-5; the match to TRBD1 covers 10 bases. There are 14 residues in the CDR3. V shed 6 bases, J shed 6 bases, and the junction held 5 bases outside the gene matches. CDR3 coding DNA: TGTGCCAGCAGCCGCGACAGGGGGCCTCAGCCCCAGCATTTT. Residues: CASSRDRGPQPQHF.